These 18 T cell receptor beta chains were sequenced from one sample in a study of OX40 agonist ivuxolimab in advanced cancers. Measured with immunoSEQ multiplex PCR; TCRdb has only the in-frame clones, and not every one. The data show around 140,000 clones, about 92% seen once. The material was CD4+ or CD8+ T cells sorted from blood, obtained in a trial of the OX40 agonist ivuxolimab. These receptors all come from an adult with an advanced solid tumor such as melanoma, head and neck, liver or kidney cancer.

This chain joins TRBV5-1 and TRBJ2-3; tentative D call: TRBD2 (5 bases). V shed 2 bases and J shed 4 bases, with 8 bases lying between them. The CDR3 covers 13 residues. Germline values: CDR1 SGHRS, CDR2 YFSETQ. The CDR3 region is CASSFARADTQYF. The CDR3 nucleotides read TGCGCCAGCAGCTTTGCGAGGGCAGATACGCAGTATTTT.

This clone was counted between two and nine times. The gene calls are TRBV5-4 and TRBJ1-2; weak D call: TRBD1 (6 bases). CDR1 SGHNT and CDR2 YYREEE come from the germline V gene (reference sequence). Trimming took off 0 bases at V and 5 bases at J, with 14 bases between the two ends. The CDR3 loop spans 15 amino acids. The CDR3 region has the DNA TGTGCCAGCAGCTTGGGAGGGGGTGGGGATTATGGCTACACCTTC. The encoded protein is CASSLGGGGDYGYTF.

The chain is built from TRBV6-5 and TRBJ1-2; TRBD1 aligns across 7 bases. Germline CDR1 and CDR2: MNHEY and SVGAGI. This CDR3 contains 14 residues. Germline trimming cut 10 bases from V and 4 bases from J; bases unmatched to any gene: 12. The CDR3 DNA reads as TGTGCCACGATCCGGGACAGAAGTCGCTATGGCTACACCTTC. Protein product: CATIRDRSRYGYTF.

The chain recombines TRBV2 with TRBJ1-1; 8 bases line up with TRBD1. In germline, CDR1 is SNHLY, CDR2 FYNNEI. Losses at the gene ends were 2 bases for V and 6 bases for J; bases not matched to a gene: 5. This CDR3 has 14 amino acids. DNA for the CDR3: TGTGCCAGCAGTGAAATGGTACAGGGGGCTGAAGCTTTCTTT. This translates into CASSEMVQGAEAFF.

The chain joins TRBV7-2 to TRBJ1-1; D not certain. The CDR3 totals 13 residues. Per the germline V gene, CDR1 is SGHTA and CDR2 is FQGNSA. The V gene lost 2 bases and the J gene lost 7 bases, with 11 bases spanning the gap. The CDR3 DNA reads as TGTGCCAGCAGCTTACGGAGAACAGATGAAGCTTTCTTT. This codes for CASSLRRTDEAFF.

The chain recombines TRBV11-2 with TRBJ1-5, with 7 bases that match TRBD1. Germline values: CDR1 SGHAT, CDR2 FQNNGV. V dropped 0 bases and J dropped 4; count of bases not matched to a gene: 3. The CDR3 covers 15 residues. The CDR3 region is CASSLEPTGNQPQHF. CDR3 nucleotides: TGTGCCAGCAGCTTAGAACCGACAGGGAATCAGCCCCAGCATTTT.

The chain is built from TRBV19 and TRBJ2-2; D is uncertain. There are 14 residues in the CDR3. Germline loops: CDR1 LNHDA, CDR2 SQIVND (reference sequence). V gave up 6 bases and J gave up 5 bases, with 13 bases separating them. CDR3 sequence reads: CASSRHLETGELFF. In nucleotides, the CDR3 is TGTGCCAGTAGCAGACACCTAGAGACCGGGGAGCTGTTTTTT.

J is TRBJ1-2 and V is TRBV4-1; D is unresolved. The CDR3 is made up of 15 amino acids. The ends were cut back, 1 base at V and 6 bases at J, with 15 bases in the middle. Germline V gene data show CDR1 as MGHRA and CDR2 as YSYEKL. The CDR3 nucleotides read TGCGCCAGCAGCCAAGGTTGGTTTGTGGAAAATGGCTACACCTTC. This sequence encodes CASSQGWFVENGYTF.

This sequence joins TRBV7-2 and TRBJ1-5; maybe TRBD1 (5 bases). From germline, CDR1 is SGHTA and CDR2 FQGNSA. The CDR3 extends over 15 amino acids. V lost 1 base, J lost 4 bases, and 11 bases lay in between. The CDR3 DNA sequence: TGTGCCAGCAGCTTAGTGGCTCAGGGTAATCAGCCCCAGCATTTT. It translates to CASSLVAQGNQPQHF.

The table lists this clone with a count of one. J is TRBJ1-1 and V is TRBV7-9, with a weak D call TRBD1 (6 bases). V was pared by 1 base and J by 1 base, with 13 bases between. Per the germline V gene, CDR1 is SEHNR and CDR2 is FQNEAQ (reference sequence). CDR3 length: 16 amino acids. CDR3 DNA sequence: TGTGCCAGCAGCTTAGGATGGGGGCAGGGGAACACTGAAGCTTTCTTT. Translated, it gives CASSLGWGQGNTEAFF. The entire variable domain, with the rest obtained from reference TRBV7-9 and TRBJ1-1, is as follows: DTGVSQNPRHKITKRGQNVTFRCDPISEHNRLYWYRQTLGQGPEFLTYFQNEAQLEKSRLLSDRFSAERPKGSFSTLEIQRTEQGDSAMYLCASSLGWGQGNTEAFFGQGTRLTVV.

The chain combines TRBV19 with TRBJ2-1; D is possibly TRBD1 (5 bases). The CDR3 length is 13 residues. Germline V CDR1 and CDR2: LNHDA, SQIVND (reference sequence). V was trimmed by 2 bases and J by 8 bases, leaving 10 bases between them. The CDR3 DNA reads as TGTGCCAGTAGTATAAGACAGAGCGATGAGCAGTTCTTC. This translates into CASSIRQSDEQFF.

This sequence joins TRBV7-2 and TRBJ1-2; 7 nucleotides match TRBD1. The CDR3 totals 13 residues. Germline V gene sequence: CDR1 SGHTA, CDR2 FQGNSA. V lost 4 bases to trimming and J lost 4 bases; unmatched junction nucleotides: 3. Here the CDR3 DNA reads TGTGCCAGCAGCTATCGGGACAGCTATGGCTACACCTTC. Amino acids: CASSYRDSYGYTF.

This chain uses TRBV15 with TRBJ2-7; 7 nucleotides line up with TRBD2. The V and J ends lost 0 bases and 0 bases, in that order; junction bases with no gene match: 5. The CDR3 totals 16 residues. Germline V lookup: CDR1 LNHNV, CDR2 YYDKDF (reference sequence). CDR3 loop: CATSRDWASGSYEQYF. CDR3 bases: TGTGCCACCAGCAGAGATTGGGCTAGCGGCTCCTACGAGCAGTACTTC.

This clone was recorded once. The chain joins TRBV7-2 to TRBJ1-1; D uncertain. The germline gives CDR1 SGHTA, CDR2 FQGNSA. This CDR3 is 13 amino acids long. The V end lost 6 bases, the J end lost 1 base, and 9 bases lay between the germline ends. CDR3 sequence (DNA): TGTGCCAGCAGTTCGCGACCGAACACTGAAGCTTTCTTT. It translates to CASSSRPNTEAFF.

The chain combines TRBV28 with TRBJ1-6; D is unclear. Germline CDR1 is MDHEN and CDR2 is SYDVKM. The length of the CDR3 is 11 residues. Trimming took off 5 bases at V and 11 bases at J, with 7 bases between the two ends. CDR3 in amino acids: CASSHFPPLHF. In nucleotides, the CDR3 is TGTGCCAGCAGTCACTTCCCACCCCTCCACTTT.

The genes are TRBV9 and TRBJ1-2; no reliable D call. Trimming removed 0 bases from V and 8 bases from J, with 20 bases in between. Looked up from germline, CDR1 is SGDLS and CDR2 is YYNGEE. The CDR3 has 16 amino acids. The CDR3 spells CASSVAGRFPEGGYTF. The CDR3 nucleotides are TGTGCCAGCAGCGTAGCGGGGAGGTTCCCCGAAGGGGGCTACACCTTC. Drawing the rest from reference TRBV9 and TRBJ1-2, the complete variable domain is DSGVTQTPKHLITATGQRVTLRCSPRSGDLSVYWYQQSLDQGLQFLIQYYNGEERAKGNILERFSAQQFPDLHSELNLSSLELGDSALYFCASSVAGRFPEGGYTFGSGTRLTVV.

The genes are TRBV5-1 and TRBJ2-5; 11 bases are a match to TRBD2. Germline assignment: CDR1 SGHRS and CDR2 YFSETQ. Losses at the gene ends were 7 bases for V and 1 base for J; bases not matched to a gene: 6. CDR3 length equals 15 residues. CDR3 loop: CASFSGGVIQETQYF. CDR3 DNA sequence: TGCGCCAGCTTTAGCGGGGGGGTAATCCAAGAGACCCAGTACTTC.

The CDR3 DNA sequence: TGTGCCAGCAGCGGCCGGACAGGTGGGCTCTATGGCTACACCTTC. Protein product: CASSGRTGGLYGYTF. The chain links TRBV7-9 to TRBJ1-2; 7 nucleotides agree with TRBD1. J gave up 4 bases and V 5 bases, and 10 bases lay outside the gene matches. The CDR3 runs 15 residues. Germline V gene lookup returns CDR1 SEHNR and CDR2 FQNEAQ (reference sequence).